A selection of T cell receptor beta chains follows, all from one sample in a study of T cell responses to AZD1222 COVID-19 vaccine. TCRdb's copy holds only in-frame clones and misses some; the assay was immunoSEQ multiplex PCR. Of about 92,000 clones listed, 90% to 95% are singletons. Sequenced material: peripheral blood, taken on day 0 of AZD1222 vaccination. The receptor source for this set is an adult in good health. Each CDR3 is given with its conserved first and last residue. D genes are given only for firm matches. A clone size is listed for some rows: how often the clone was seen (once, few, many), or a class if it is expanded.

>TRBJ1-2|TRBV6-6|-|-
CASSYSTGSGGYTF
TGTGCCAGCAGTTACTCAACGGGTTCGGGTGGCTACACCTTC
>TRBJ2-3|TRBV3-1/TRBV3-2|-|-
CASSRGLLPDTQYF
TGTGCCAGCAGCCGGGGACTCCTCCCGGATACGCAGTATTTT
>TRBJ2-7|TRBV25-1|-|-
CASTALSYEQYF
TGTGCCAGCACTGCCCTGTCCTACGAGCAGTACTTC
>TRBJ1-5|TRBV6-5|-|-
CASSYSMVLANQPQHF
TGTGCCAGCAGTTACTCGATGGTCCTTGCCAATCAGCCCCAGCATTTT
>TRBJ1-1|TRBV6-2/TRBV6-3|-|-
CASSYSRVGQNTEAFF
TGTGCCAGCAGTTATTCGCGCGTGGGACAGAACACTGAAGCTTTCTTT
>TRBJ2-1|TRBV29-1|TRBD1|-
CSVELSGSGQGSYNEQFF
TGCAGCGTTGAACTGTCAGGGTCCGGACAGGGCTCCTACAATGAGCAGTTCTTC
>TRBJ1-3|TRBV6-2/TRBV6-3|-|-
CASSYGQSSGNTIYF
TGTGCCAGCAGTTACGGACAGAGCTCTGGAAACACCATATATTTT
>TRBJ2-3|TRBV5-1|TRBD2|-
CASSPRNSGLAGVTDTQYF
TGCGCCAGCAGCCCAAGGAATTCTGGACTAGCGGGAGTGACAGATACGCAGTATTTT
>TRBJ2-4|TRBV2|TRBD1|-
CASWYQGDRAREGEKNIQYF
TGTGCCAGCTGGTACCAGGGGGACAGGGCTAGAGAGGGGGAGAAAAACATTCAGTACTTC
>TRBJ1-1|TRBV14|-|-
CASSQERAGGTEAFF
TGTGCCAGCAGCCAAGAGCGGGCTGGGGGCACTGAAGCTTTCTTT
>TRBJ1-1|TRBV2|-|-
CASVRRGLSEAFF
TGTGCCTCCGTCCGACGGGGCCTGAGTGAAGCTTTCTTT
>TRBJ1-4|TRBV11-2|TRBD1|-
CASSSYRGRDGEKLFF
TGTGCCAGCAGCTCTTACAGGGGGCGAGATGGTGAAAAACTGTTTTTT
>TRBJ2-2|TRBV9|-|-
CASTVGLSGELFF
TGTGCCAGCACCGTAGGCTTGTCCGGGGAGCTGTTTTTT
>TRBJ1-5|TRBV19|-|once
CASRGNQPQHF
TGTGCCAGTAGAGGCAATCAGCCCCAGCATTTT
>TRBJ1-2|TRBV27|TRBD1|-
CASSFGQGQTSYGYTF
TGTGCCAGCAGTTTCGGACAGGGCCAAACTTCCTATGGCTACACCTTC
>TRBJ2-5|TRBV18|-|once
CASSPQQAETQYF
TGTGCCAGCTCACCACAACAGGCAGAGACCCAGTACTTC
>TRBJ1-1|TRBV3-1/TRBV3-2|-|-
CASSQDMGFGAFF
TGTGCCAGCAGCCAAGATATGGGGTTTGGAGCTTTCTTT
>TRBJ2-1|TRBV6-5|-|-
CASSLSGPSNEQFF
TGTGCCAGCAGCCTCTCGGGACCCTCTAATGAGCAGTTCTTC
>TRBJ1-1|TRBV7-6|-|-
CASSLDFSVNTEAFF
TGTGCCAGCAGCTTAGATTTTTCAGTAAACACTGAAGCTTTCTTT
>TRBJ1-5|TRBV10-3|-|-
CAISVGSSNQPQHF
TGTGCCATCAGTGTAGGCAGTAGCAATCAGCCCCAGCATTTT
>TRBJ2-1|TRBV6-2/TRBV6-3|TRBD1|-
CASSIGGASYNEQFF
TGTGCCAGCAGTATAGGGGGCGCATCCTACAATGAGCAGTTCTTC
>TRBJ2-7|TRBV6-5|TRBD1|-
CASSYSGTGGSYEQYF
TGTGCCAGCAGTTACTCGGGGACAGGGGGCTCCTACGAGCAGTACTTC
>TRBJ1-2|TRBV3-1/TRBV3-2|-|-
CASSPQRGGYGYTF
TGTGCCAGCAGCCCCCAGAGGGGCGGGTATGGCTACACCTTC
>TRBJ1-5|TRBV6-1|TRBD1|-
CASSEAGTGSQPQHF
TGTGCCAGCAGTGAAGCGGGGACAGGGAGCCAGCCCCAGCATTTT
>TRBJ1-1|TRBV12-5|TRBD1|-
CASATGAYTEAFF
TGTGCTAGTGCGACAGGGGCGTACACTGAAGCTTTCTTT
>TRBJ1-6|TRBV5-1|-|-
CASSLGVESYNSPLHF
TGCGCCAGCAGCTTGGGGGTTGAGTCCTATAATTCACCCCTCCACTTT
>TRBJ2-2|TRBV9|-|-
CASSVVSESNTGELFF
TGTGCCAGCAGCGTAGTCTCAGAGTCGAACACCGGGGAGCTGTTTTTT
>TRBJ1-6|TRBV3-1/TRBV3-2|-|-
CASSQVVGGNSPLHF
TGTGCCAGCAGCCAAGTCGTGGGGGGAAATTCACCCCTCCACTTT
>TRBJ2-5|TRBV6-5|-|once
CASNDPLIQTQYF
TGTGCCAGTAACGACCCCTTAATTCAGACCCAGTACTTC
>TRBJ2-3|TRBV2|-|-
CASMPSSRTDTQYF
TGTGCCAGCATGCCTTCATCCCGCACAGATACGCAGTATTTT
>TRBJ2-3|TRBV28|-|-
CVTAEGRPDTQYF
TGTGTCACGGCAGAGGGACGGCCAGATACGCAGTATTTT
>TRBJ1-1|TRBV18|-|-
CASSPGQINWGNTEAFF
TGTGCCAGCTCACCTGGGCAGATAAATTGGGGGAACACTGAAGCTTTCTTT